The 27 T cell receptor beta chains below were found in one sample sequenced in a study of response to subunit inactivated influenza vaccine. TCRdb called the RT-PCR reads again in MiXCR, with one record for every CDR3 protein. The sample lists around 570,000 distinct CDR3 sequences, 7.6% occurring once. The material was PBMCs from blood, obtained around 25 months after vaccination. The receptors originated from a man aged 50 to 69 who received an inactivated influenza vaccine.

This clonotype appeared many times. The rearrangement joins TRBV29-1 to TRBJ2-7, with 8 nucleotides matching TRBD2. The CDR3 covers 13 residues. The V gene end was trimmed by 6 bases and the J gene end by 5 bases; junction bases not matched to a gene: 9. Germline V lookup: CDR1 SQVTM, CDR2 ANQGSEA. CDR3 sequence: CSVDSGRANEQYF. The CDR3 DNA reads TGCAGCGTAGATTCCGGGAGGGCCAACGAGCAGTACTTC.

This clonotype was seen only a few times. The chain couples TRBV7-8 to TRBJ2-2; 14 bases agree with TRBD2. After removal of 4 bases from V and 2 bases from J, the junction contained 3 bases not matched to a gene. Germline CDR1 and CDR2: SGHVS and FQNEAQ. This CDR3 comprises 17 residues. DNA of the CDR3: TGTGCCAGCAGCTGGACTAGCGGGGGGCTTAACACCGGGGAGCTGTTTTTT. Translated: CASSWTSGGLNTGELFF.

Ten or more counts support this clonotype. The CDR3 reads CASSPLGGRVSYEQYF. For the CDR3, the DNA is TGTGCCAGCAGCCCCCTAGGCGGGAGGGTGTCCTACGAGCAGTACTTC. The J gene is TRBJ2-7, the V gene TRBV7-2, with 9 nucleotides matching TRBD2. V shed 5 bases, J shed 1 base, and the junction held 9 bases outside the gene matches. Germline CDR1 reads SGHTA; CDR2 reads FQGNSA. CDR3 length: 16 amino acids.

This clonotype was found many times. This chain connects TRBV7-2 to TRBJ2-7; 11 bases match TRBD2. The CDR3 is 15 residues long. The germline CDR1 and CDR2 sequences are SGHTA and FQGNSA. Germline trimming cut 4 bases from V and 2 bases from J; bases unmatched to any gene: 4. As DNA, the CDR3 is TGTGCCAGCAGCTCCCAGGGACTAGCGGCCTACGAGCAGTACTTC. It yields the protein CASSSQGLAAYEQYF.

In this sample, this clonotype turned up many times. The chain links TRBV6-5 to TRBJ2-7, with D tentatively TRBD2 (6 bases). CDR1 and CDR2 from the germline V gene are MNHEY and SVGAGI. V lost 2 bases, J lost 3 bases, and 8 bases lay in between. The CDR3 is 13 amino acids. The CDR3 loop reads CASSYVGGYEQYF. The DNA of the CDR3 is TGTGCCAGCAGTTACGTGGGAGGCTACGAGCAGTACTTC.

V is TRBV20-1 and J is TRBJ2-3; D may be TRBD2 (6 bases). The CDR3 spans 13 residues. CDR1 is DFQATT, CDR2 SNEGSKA, per germline (reference sequence). Trimming pared 6 bases from V and 5 bases from J, leaving 15 bases between. CDR3 region: CSARAGSGDTQYF. CDR3 bases: TGCAGTGCCAGGGCGGGGTCAGGAGATACGCAGTATTTT.

Only a few counts were recorded for this clonotype. The genes are TRBV11-2 and TRBJ2-2, with 7 nucleotides matching TRBD2. The length of the CDR3 is 17 residues. CDR1 is SGHAT and CDR2 is FQNNGV in the germline V gene. Losses at the gene ends were 0 bases for V and 1 base for J; bases not matched to a gene: 5. CDR3 sequence reads: CASSLDPLARNTGELFF. CDR3 coding DNA: TGTGCCAGCAGCTTAGATCCACTAGCGAGGAACACCGGGGAGCTGTTTTTT.

This chain links TRBV28 with TRBJ1-1, with D perhaps matching TRBD1 (5 bases). Germline loops: CDR1 MDHEN, CDR2 SYDVKM. The V gene lost 8 bases and the J gene lost 11 bases, with 21 bases spanning the gap. This CDR3 spans 13 amino acids. CDR3 coding DNA: TGTGCCAGCGTTTTGACCGGGACCCAACAGGCTTTCTTT. Protein: CASVLTGTQQAFF.

This clonotype appeared a few times. The genes are TRBV20-1 and TRBJ2-1; a weak D match, TRBD2 (7 bases). CDR1 is DFQATT, CDR2 SNEGSKA, per germline (reference sequence). The CDR3 covers 14 residues. The V end was cut by 4 bases, the J end by 5 bases, with 15 bases between. CDR3 protein: CSANRRGRDNEQFF. Written as DNA, the CDR3 is TGCAGTGCTAACCGGCGGGGGCGTGACAATGAGCAGTTCTTC.

This clonotype has more than one count but fewer than ten. The V gene is TRBV20-1, the J gene TRBJ2-7; 8 bases line up with TRBD2. The CDR3 loop spans 14 amino acids. Germline CDR1 DFQATT, CDR2 SNEGSKA (reference sequence). V was clipped by 0 bases and J by 7 bases; unmatched bases: 8. CDR3 DNA: TGCAGTGCTAGAGACCGAAGACTAGCGCGTGAGCAGTACTTC. Its translation is CSARDRRLAREQYF.

This clonotype was seen at least ten times. The chain recombines TRBV4-1 with TRBJ2-7, with D hard to call. The CDR3 spans 12 residues. Germline CDR1 and CDR2: MGHRA and YSYEKL. Trimming removed 0 bases at V and 10 bases at J, with 10 bases between. The CDR3 DNA is TGCGCCAGCAGCCAAGACGGATACTACCAGTACTTC. It translates to CASSQDGYYQYF.

This clonotype appeared a few times. The chain has TRBV12-3 or TRBV12-4 and TRBJ2-7; possibly TRBD1 or TRBD2 for D (6 bases each). The CDR3 extends over 14 amino acids. Trimming left V 8 bases short and J 0 bases short, with 14 bases between. The CDR3 DNA reads TGTGCCAGCGCTAGGGGGGAATCCTCCTACGAGCAGTACTTC. Translating it yields CASARGESSYEQYF.

This clonotype was seen at least ten times. The gene calls are TRBV3-1 and TRBJ2-5, with TRBD2 matching 9 bases. Germline lookup yields CDR1 LGHDT and CDR2 YNNKEL (reference sequence). The V and J ends lost 0 bases and 4 bases, in that order; junction bases with no gene match: 6. CDR3 length equals 16 residues. In DNA, the CDR3 is TGTGCCAGCAGCCAAGATTCCCCAGCGGGGGGAGAGACCCAGTACTTC. This gives the protein CASSQDSPAGGETQYF.

This chain uses TRBV4-3 with TRBJ2-3; D unresolved. V lost 0 bases and J lost 6, with 16 bases in between. CDR1 LGHNA and CDR2 YSLEER come from the germline V gene. The CDR3 has 16 amino acids. Here the CDR3 reads CASSQDGERRSDTQYF. CDR3 nucleotide sequence: TGCGCCAGCAGCCAAGATGGAGAACGTCGGTCCGATACGCAGTATTTT.

This clonotype occurred a few times. The V gene is TRBV20-1, the J gene TRBJ2-2, with TRBD2 identical over 8 bases. Germline loops: CDR1 DFQATT, CDR2 SNEGSKA (reference sequence). The CDR3 contains 17 residues. V was pared by 0 bases and J by 4 bases, with 10 bases of the junction left unmatched. The CDR3: CSARDLRGGPGTGELFF. DNA for the CDR3: TGCAGTGCTAGAGATCTCCGGGGGGGCCCCGGCACCGGGGAGCTGTTTTTT.

A word on this clonotype: At one end the junction does not follow the germline gene, possibly because of a read error. The V gene is TRBV4-3, the J gene TRBJ2-3; weak D call: TRBD1 (5 bases). Germline CDR1 LGHNA, CDR2 YSLEER. CDR3 length equals 14 residues. In DNA form, the CDR3 reads TGCGCCAGCAGCCAAGATTGGGGCACAGAGACGCAGTATTTT. This gives the protein CASSQDWGTETQYF.

The chain links TRBV5-1 to TRBJ2-1, with 7 nucleotides matching TRBD2. The CDR3 contains 13 residues. Trimming took 2 bases from V and 9 from J; bases not matched to a gene: 5. The germline CDR1 and CDR2 sequences are SGHRS and YFSETQ. The CDR3 region is CASSLTSVGEQFF. The DNA for the CDR3 is TGCGCCAGCAGCTTAACTAGCGTGGGTGAGCAGTTCTTC.

This clonotype has only a few counts. V usage is TRBV4-3 and J usage is TRBJ1-2; perhaps TRBD1 as D (6 bases). Trimming took 0 bases from V and 4 from J, leaving 15 bases between them. This CDR3 contains 16 residues. The V gene's germline CDR1 is LGHNA and CDR2 YSLEER. The CDR3 DNA is TGCGCCAGCAGCCAAGATACGGGGGGGCACGTCTATGGCTACACCTTC. This sequence encodes CASSQDTGGHVYGYTF.

The chain recombines TRBV7-8 with TRBJ2-2; 14 positions match TRBD2. Germline trimming cut 4 bases from V and 0 bases from J; bases unmatched to any gene: 7. The CDR3 sequence is 19 residues long. Germline V gene lookup returns CDR1 SGHVS and CDR2 FQNEAQ. The CDR3 is CASSSEVGLAGANTGELFF. CDR3 bases: TGTGCCAGCAGCTCAGAGGTGGGACTAGCGGGGGCGAACACCGGGGAGCTGTTTTTT.

This clonotype was found many times. The genes are TRBV20-1 and TRBJ2-5; TRBD2 is a possible D gene (5 bases). Trimming cost V 6 bases and J 4 bases, with 12 bases left between them. Germline CDR1 reads DFQATT; CDR2 reads SNEGSKA (reference sequence). CDR3 size: 12 residues. CDR3 in amino acids: CSAPGFSETQYF. The CDR3 nucleotides are TGCAGTGCCCCGGGGTTTTCAGAGACCCAGTACTTC.

The chain is built from TRBV4-1 and TRBJ2-5; TRBD2 matches 9 bases. The CDR3 covers 15 residues. The ends lost 2 bases at V and 5 bases at J; junction bases unmatched: 6. Germline values: CDR1 MGHRA, CDR2 YSYEKL. This chain's CDR3 is CASSQLGLALETQYF. CDR3 DNA sequence: TGCGCCAGCAGCCAATTAGGACTAGCGTTGGAGACCCAGTACTTC.

Regarding this clonotype: The junction departs from the called germline gene at one end, perhaps through a read error. The V and J genes are TRBV7-2 and TRBJ2-7; D unclear. This CDR3 region has 13 residues. Germline V CDR1 and CDR2: SGHTA, FQGNSA. This chain's CDR3 is CASSPTGYYERYF. The CDR3 DNA sequence: TGTGCCAGCAGCCCTACCGGATATTACGAGCGGTACTTC.

This clonotype occurred many times. CDR3 amino acids: CASSYSEGSGGYTF. The CDR3 DNA sequence: TGTGCCAGCAGTTACTCTGAGGGGTCGGGTGGCTACACCTTC. The V call is TRBV6-5, the J call TRBJ1-2; weak D call: TRBD1 (5 bases). Germline CDR1 is MNHEY and CDR2 is SVGAGI. CDR3 size: 14 residues. The V and J ends lost 0 bases and 7 bases respectively, with 12 bases between them.

This clonotype came up a few times. This chain connects TRBV29-1 to TRBJ1-1; D is undetermined. V was pared by 1 base and J by 7 bases, with 10 bases between. CDR1 and CDR2 (germline): SQVTM, ANQGSEA. The CDR3 spans 12 residues. The CDR3 sequence is CSVEVSESEAFF. CDR3 DNA: TGCAGCGTTGAAGTGTCAGAGAGTGAAGCTTTCTTT.

J is TRBJ2-3 and V is TRBV20-1; 8 bases align to TRBD1. The germline V gene encodes CDR1 DFQATT and CDR2 SNEGSKA (reference sequence). The CDR3 consists of 14 residues. The junction had 7 bases not matched to a gene; V was cut back by 0 bases and J by 8 bases. As DNA, the CDR3 is TGCAGTGCTAGAGATACTCACAGGGGGAGTACGCAGTATTTT. Amino acids: CSARDTHRGSTQYF.

The chain uses TRBV6-2 or TRBV6-3 and TRBJ1-5; a possible D gene is TRBD1 (5 bases). Germline CDR1 reads MNHEY; CDR2 reads SVGEGT. Deletions cut 4 bases from V and 4 bases from J, with 11 bases between. CDR3 size: 14 residues. For the CDR3, the DNA is TGTGCCAGCAGTTCGGGACTGATAAATCAGCCCCAGCATTTT. Translation gives CASSSGLINQPQHF.

The V gene is TRBV2, the J gene TRBJ2-3; 12 nucleotides match TRBD2. Germline V gene data show CDR1 as SNHLY and CDR2 as FYNNEI. The CDR3 loop spans 15 amino acids. The V and J ends lost 7 bases and 2 bases, in that order; junction bases with no gene match: 4. DNA for the CDR3: TGTGCCAGCAATGGACTAGCGGGATCCACAGATACGCAGTATTTT. This codes for CASNGLAGSTDTQYF.